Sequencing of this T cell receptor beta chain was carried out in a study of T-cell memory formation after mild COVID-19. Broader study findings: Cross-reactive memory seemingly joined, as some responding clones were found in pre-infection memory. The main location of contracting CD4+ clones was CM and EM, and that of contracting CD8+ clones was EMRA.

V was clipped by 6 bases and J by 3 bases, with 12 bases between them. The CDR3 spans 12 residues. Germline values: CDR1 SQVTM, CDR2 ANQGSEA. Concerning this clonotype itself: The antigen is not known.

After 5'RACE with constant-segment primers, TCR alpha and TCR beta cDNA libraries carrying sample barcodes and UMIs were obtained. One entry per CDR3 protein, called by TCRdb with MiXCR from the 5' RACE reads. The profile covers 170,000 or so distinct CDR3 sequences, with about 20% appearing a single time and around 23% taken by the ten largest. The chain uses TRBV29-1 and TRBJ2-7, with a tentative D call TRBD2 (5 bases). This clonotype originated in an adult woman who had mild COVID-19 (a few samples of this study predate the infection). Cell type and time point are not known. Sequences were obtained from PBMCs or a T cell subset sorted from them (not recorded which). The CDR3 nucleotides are TGCAGCGTCGAGGACTGGGACTACGAGCAGTACTTC. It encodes CSVEDWDYEQYF.